Given below is one T cell receptor (beta chain) in context. This clonotype was seen a few times. This clone's antigen is unknown. No base quality information exists; no much larger clone differs at one position. To prepare the library, 5' RACE was applied. The listed sequencing device is NextSeq 500. In the TCR library protocol, unique molecular identifiers were attached to individual cDNA molecules to correct for PCR bias and sequencing error. TCR alpha and beta chains were both sequenced, and the abundances of alpha and beta sequences in each sample were closely correlated with each other. In the original analysis: Decombinator V4 was used to perform V gene, J gene and CDR3 annotation of TCR sequences. Expanded TCRs were defined as changing significantly between any two time points under a Poisson model with p below 0.0001. TCR abundances were normalised to the total number of TCRs sequenced per sample and were expressed as counts per million. MAIT TCRs were defined by TRAV1-2 paired with TRAJ12, TRAJ20 or TRAJ33, and iNKT TCRs by TRAV10 paired with TRAJ18. VDJdb, accessed on 1 November 2021, was searched for TCRs annotated for CMV, EBV and SARS-CoV-2, and TCRs annotated for more than one antigen were excluded. TCRdb trimmed the raw reads at Q25, called clones with MiXCR and kept productive beta chains. Here each entry gathers all rows of one CDR3 protein and keeps the most common genes and DNA. These V and J calls derive from TCRdb rather than the authors' analysis. For this sample the table gives around 46,000 distinct CDR3 sequences, of which around 6% were detected only once. The ten largest clones represent about 5% of the sample.

This specimen comes from a study of early T cells in non-severe SARS-CoV-2 infection (dated by TCRdb to the early 2020s). In the study overall: Because TCR sequencing was done on bulk RNA from unsorted whole blood, the alpha and beta chains could not be paired. Study-level results and caveats: Matching against VDJdb was skewed toward anti-spike CD8 responses, likely underestimated virus-specific expansions, and missed private and CD4 specificities.

V was cut back by 0 bases and J by 5 bases, leaving a gap of 12 bases between them. Based on the germline V gene, the CDR1 and CDR2 sequences are MNHEY and SVGEGT. The CDR3 sequence holds 15 residues, the cysteine and phenylalanine included. This entry keeps only the CDR3 DNA: 45 bases, framed from base 1. The study was a case-control design nested within a healthcare worker cohort in London, UK, with weekly nasopharyngeal swab PCR tests and blood sampling. Between 23 and 31 March 2020, the week of the UK lockdown, healthcare workers were enrolled and then followed up weekly for as long as 16 weeks.

The sequence joins TRBV6-2 or TRBV6-3 to TRBJ2-3; no D gene call is confident. The receptor was isolated from an adult who was a healthcare worker with PCR-confirmed SARS-CoV-2 infection or an uninfected control (not recorded which). Specimen: whole blood. The CDR3 protein is CASSYSTVWRDTQYF. The DNA sequence follows: TGTGCCAGCAGTTACTCGACTGTGTGGAGAGATACGCAGTATTTT.